The clone carrying this T cell receptor (beta chain) has just a few counts. PCR used 60 Vbeta primers and 13 Jbeta primers. Here immunoSEQ multiplex PCR was the method, and the copy in TCRdb shows in-frame clones only, minus some. The table shows 100,000 to 150,000 clones, with approximately 78% occurring only once. The CDR3 contains 16 residues. Trimming pared 4 bases from V and 7 bases from J, leaving 20 bases between. Germline loops: CDR1 SGHNT, CDR2 YYREEE (reference sequence). The data originate from a study of cytomegalovirus exposure and HLA in healthy donors. Material: PBMCs. This sequence joins TRBV5-4 and TRBJ1-4, with D unclear. This TCR was recovered from a human donor in good health. The chain's CDR3 is CASSQGPRKGGEKLFF. The DNA of the CDR3 is TGTGCCAGCAGCCAAGGCCCCCGGAAAGGAGGTGAAAAACTGTTTTTT. The full variable domain, completed using reference TRBV5-4 and TRBJ1-4, is ETGVTQSPTHLIKTRGQQVTLRCSSQSGHNTVSWYQQALGQGPQFIFQYYREEENGRGNFPPRFSGLQFPNYSSELNVNALELDDSALYLCASSQGPRKGGEKLFFGSGTQLSVL.